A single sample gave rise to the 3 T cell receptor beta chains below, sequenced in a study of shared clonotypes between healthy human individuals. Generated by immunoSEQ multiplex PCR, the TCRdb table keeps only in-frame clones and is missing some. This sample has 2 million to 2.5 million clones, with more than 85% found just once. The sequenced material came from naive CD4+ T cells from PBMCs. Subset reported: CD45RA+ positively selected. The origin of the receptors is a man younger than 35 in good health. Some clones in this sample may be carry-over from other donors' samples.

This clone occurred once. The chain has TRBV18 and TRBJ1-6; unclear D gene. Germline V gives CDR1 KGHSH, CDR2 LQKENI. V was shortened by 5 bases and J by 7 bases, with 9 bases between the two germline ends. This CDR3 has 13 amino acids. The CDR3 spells CASSEAKNSPLHF. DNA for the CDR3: TGTGCCAGCTCAGAGGCAAAAAATTCACCCCTCCACTTT.

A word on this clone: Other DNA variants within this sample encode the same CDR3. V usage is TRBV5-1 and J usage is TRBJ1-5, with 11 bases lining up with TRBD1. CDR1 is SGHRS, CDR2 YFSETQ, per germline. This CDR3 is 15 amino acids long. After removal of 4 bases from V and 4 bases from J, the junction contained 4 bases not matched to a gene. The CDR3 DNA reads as TGCGCCAGCAGCCCGGGACAGGGGGGAAATCAGCCCCAGCATTTT. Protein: CASSPGQGGNQPQHF.

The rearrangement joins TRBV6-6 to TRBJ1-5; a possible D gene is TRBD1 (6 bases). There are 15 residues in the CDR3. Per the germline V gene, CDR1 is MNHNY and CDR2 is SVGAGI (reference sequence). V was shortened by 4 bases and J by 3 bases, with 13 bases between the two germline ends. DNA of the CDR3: TGTGCCAGCAGTTCCACGGACAGCCTCAATCAGCCCCAGCATTTT. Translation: CASSSTDSLNQPQHF.